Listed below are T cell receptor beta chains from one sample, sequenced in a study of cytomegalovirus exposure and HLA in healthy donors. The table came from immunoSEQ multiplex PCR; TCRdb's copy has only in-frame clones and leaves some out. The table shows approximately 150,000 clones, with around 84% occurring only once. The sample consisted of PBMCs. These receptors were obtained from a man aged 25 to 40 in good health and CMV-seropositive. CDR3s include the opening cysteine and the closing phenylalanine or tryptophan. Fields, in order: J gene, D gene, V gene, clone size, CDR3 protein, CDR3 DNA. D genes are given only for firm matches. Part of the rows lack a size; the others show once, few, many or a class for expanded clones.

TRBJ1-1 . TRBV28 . CASSPGTAEAFF TGTGCCAGCAGTCCCGGGACTGCTGAAGCTTTCTTT
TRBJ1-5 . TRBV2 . CASSSLGGAYQPQHF TGTGCCAGCAGTTCTCTCGGGGGAGCCTATCAGCCCCAGCATTTT
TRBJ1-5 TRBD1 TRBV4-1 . CASSQPGTGGRQPQHF TGCGCCAGCAGCCAACCCGGGACAGGGGGCCGGCAGCCCCAGCATTTT
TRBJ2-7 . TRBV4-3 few CASSQKYDRGGSYEQYF TGCGCCAGCAGCCAAAAATACGACAGGGGAGGGTCCTACGAGCAGTACTTC
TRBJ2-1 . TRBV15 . CATSRGGLSSYNEQFF TGTGCCACCAGCAGGGGGGGACTTAGCTCCTACAATGAGCAGTTCTTC
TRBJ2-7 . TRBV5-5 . CASSLADYEQYF TGTGCCAGCAGCTTGGCAGACTACGAGCAGTACTTC
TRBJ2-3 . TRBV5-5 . CASSLVFADTQYF TGTGCCAGCAGCTTGGTGTTCGCAGATACGCAGTATTTT
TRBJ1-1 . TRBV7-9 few CASSLEKETEAFF TGTGCCAGCAGCTTAGAGAAGGAGACTGAAGCTTTCTTT
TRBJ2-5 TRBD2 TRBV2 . CASRGEGETQYF TGTGCCAGCCGCGGGGAGGGCGAGACCCAGTACTTC
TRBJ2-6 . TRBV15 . CATSIDRANVLTF TGTGCCACCAGCATAGACAGGGCCAACGTCCTGACTTTC
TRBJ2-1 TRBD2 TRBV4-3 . CASSQQGLASYNEQFF TGCGCCAGCAGCCAACAGGGACTAGCCTCCTACAATGAGCAGTTCTTC
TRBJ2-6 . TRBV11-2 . CASRRGLSGANVLTF TGTGCCAGCAGAAGAGGCCTCTCTGGGGCCAACGTCCTGACTTTC
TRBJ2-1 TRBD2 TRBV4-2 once CASSHPGLASAEQFF TGTGCCAGCAGCCACCCGGGACTAGCAAGTGCTGAGCAGTTCTTC
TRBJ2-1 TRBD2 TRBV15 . CATSSGRGPYNEQFF TGTGCCACCAGCAGCGGGAGGGGTCCCTACAATGAGCAGTTCTTC
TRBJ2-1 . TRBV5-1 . CASSLSGEGYNEQFF TGCGCCAGCAGCTTGTCGGGAGAGGGCTACAATGAGCAGTTCTTC
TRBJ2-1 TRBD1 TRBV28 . CASSSPRRGQGGDNEQFF TGTGCCAGCAGTTCCCCCCGGCGGGGACAGGGAGGGGACAATGAGCAGTTCTTC
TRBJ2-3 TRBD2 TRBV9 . CASSVASGRTHAADTQYF TGTGCCAGCAGCGTAGCTAGCGGGAGGACACACGCGGCAGATACGCAGTATTTT
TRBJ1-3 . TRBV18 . CASTTLVPGNTIYF TGTGCCAGCACCACACTAGTGCCTGGAAACACCATATATTTT
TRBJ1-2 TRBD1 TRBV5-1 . CASSLDGRGFTYTF TGCGCCAGCAGCTTGGATGGCAGGGGGTTTACCTACACCTTC
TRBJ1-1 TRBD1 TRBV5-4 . CASSPGGQGNTEAFF TGTGCCAGCAGCCCGGGGGGACAGGGGAACACTGAAGCTTTCTTT
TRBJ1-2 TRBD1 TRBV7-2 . CASSSYGQGGYTF TGTGCCAGCAGCTCCTATGGACAGGGGGGCTACACCTTC
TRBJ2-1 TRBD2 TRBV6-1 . CASSHPQMEREGPIF TGTGCCAGCAGCCACCCCCAAATGGAGCGGGAGGGCCCCATCTTC
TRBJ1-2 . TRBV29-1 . CSVVTENYGYTF TGCAGCGTTGTTACAGAAAACTATGGCTACACCTTC
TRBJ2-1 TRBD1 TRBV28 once CASTLTGWNEQFF TGTGCCAGCACCCTGACAGGGTGGAATGAGCAGTTCTTC
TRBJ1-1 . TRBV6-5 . CASAVERNTEAFF TGTGCCAGCGCTGTCGAGAGGAACACTGAAGCTTTCTTT